The clone carrying this TCR beta chain was recorded only once. Its antigen remains unknown. The sample belongs to a study of T cell responses to AZD1222 COVID-19 vaccine. Trimming shortened V by 7 bases and J by 0 bases, and 13 bases separated the two germline ends. The CDR3 consists of 15 residues. The germline CDR1 and CDR2 sequences are MNHEY and SVGAGI. Regarding the study as a whole: Only after the peak T cell response were repertoires sampled. Spike-specific TCR breadth and depth went up after people got two AZD1222 doses.

Sequencing was performed with immunoSEQ multiplex PCR; in TCRdb, only in-frame clones are kept and a portion is missing. The top ten clones hold approximately 5% of a sample with about 70,000 clones, roughly 91% of them seen once. Material: peripheral blood, obtained 28 days after the second dose of the MenACWY control vaccine. This TCR derives from an adult who received the MenACWY meningococcal vaccine as a control. The J gene is TRBJ1-5, the V gene TRBV6-5; no firm D call. The CDR3 region is CASIKDLNSNQPQHF. The CDR3 nucleotides are TGTGCCAGCATTAAGGATCTCAATAGCAATCAGCCCCAGCATTTT.